The source of this T cell receptor (beta chain) is a study of T cell changes during pregnancy in multiple sclerosis. This clone was seen just once. Germline CDR1 is GTSNPN and CDR2 is SVGIG (reference sequence). The CDR3 consists of 13 residues. Trimming removed 3 bases from V and 1 base from J, with 9 bases in between. Some clones are missing from TCRdb's copy, which holds only in-frame ones; the method was immunoSEQ multiplex PCR. The data hold some 30,000 clones, with 70% to 90% observed a single time. This TCR came from a female donor with multiple sclerosis, enrolled in a pregnancy study. The gene calls are TRBV30 and TRBJ1-1; D unclear. The sequencing used CD8+ T cells from peripheral blood mononuclear cells, collected after pregnancy. CDR3 coding DNA: TGTGCCTGGAGATCCAGCGGGAACACTGAAGCTTTCTTT. Its protein product is CAWRSSGNTEAFF.